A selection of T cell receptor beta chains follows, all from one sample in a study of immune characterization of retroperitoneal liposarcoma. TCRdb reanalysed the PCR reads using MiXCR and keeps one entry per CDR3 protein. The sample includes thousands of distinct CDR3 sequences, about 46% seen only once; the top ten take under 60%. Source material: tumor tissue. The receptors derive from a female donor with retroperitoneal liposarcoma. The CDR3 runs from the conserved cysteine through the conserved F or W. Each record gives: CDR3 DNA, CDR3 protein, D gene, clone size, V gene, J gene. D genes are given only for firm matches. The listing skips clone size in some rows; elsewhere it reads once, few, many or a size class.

TGTGCCAGCAGTGAAGGGACAGGGGCCGGGGAGCTGTTTTTT	CASSEGTGAGELFF	TRBD1	-	TRBV6-1	TRBJ2-2
TGTGCCAGCAGAGCGACCGGGACAACGCACTTCTTAGGGGAGCTGTTTTTT	CASRATGTTHFLGELFF	-	-	TRBV6-5	TRBJ2-2
TGTGCCAGCAGCTCCCCCGGCTGGGGAGAGACCCAGTACTTC	CASSSPGWGETQYF	-	-	TRBV11-3	TRBJ2-5
TGTGCCAGCGGACAGGGCTCCTACAATGAGCAGTTCTTC	CASGQGSYNEQFF	TRBD1	-	TRBV6-1	TRBJ2-1
TGCGCCAGCAGTGAGAATCCGGGGGACACCTACAATGAGCAGTTCTTC	CASSENPGDTYNEQFF	-	-	TRBV10-1	TRBJ2-1
TGTGCCAGCAGTTCTCAGCCGGAGATATCCGGGGAGCTGTTTTTT	CASSSQPEISGELFF	-	once	TRBV27	TRBJ2-2
TGTGCCAGCAGTTACTCGCGGGAGCCCAATGAGCAGTTCTTC	CASSYSREPNEQFF	TRBD2	once	TRBV6-5	TRBJ2-1
TGTGCCAGCAGCCTGGGACTCAACACCGGGGAGCTGTTTTTT	CASSLGLNTGELFF	-	few	TRBV6-1	TRBJ2-2
TGTGCCAGCAGTTTTCAGGCAGGGACAGGAATTTCCTACGAGCAGTACTTC	CASSFQAGTGISYEQYF	TRBD1	medium-sized	TRBV27	TRBJ2-7
TGTGCCAGCAGTTTAGAAGGGGGTTTCGAGCAGTACTTC	CASSLEGGFEQYF	-	few	TRBV12-3/TRBV12-4	TRBJ2-7
TGTGCCAGCAGTTCTGGGACAGAAAATGAGCAGTACTTC	CASSSGTENEQYF	TRBD1	large	TRBV6-1	TRBJ2-5
TGTGCCAGCAGCTTAGGGGACAGCTTCTATGGCTACACCTTC	CASSLGDSFYGYTF	TRBD1	few	TRBV7-2	TRBJ1-2
TGTGCCAGCAGCCCCACGAACACGGAGGAGCAGGGAGAGACCCAGTACTTC	CASSPTNTEEQGETQYF	-	few	TRBV7-8	TRBJ2-5
TGTGCCAGCGGCATTCCCAGGGTGTGGGACACTGAAGCTTTCTTT	CASGIPRVWDTEAFF	-	-	TRBV6-1	TRBJ1-1
TGTGCCAGCAGTTTCCTCTCGGGACTAGCGGGAGTAGGATCCTACAATGAGCAGTTCTTC	CASSFLSGLAGVGSYNEQFF	TRBD2	few	TRBV12-3/TRBV12-4	TRBJ2-1
TGTGCCAGCAGCGGACAGGGTTCGGGCTACTACGAGCAGTACTTC	CASSGQGSGYYEQYF	TRBD1	-	TRBV6-6	TRBJ2-7
TGTGCCAGCAGGTTAATGGGACAGCGGTACTTC	CASRLMGQRYF	TRBD1	few	TRBV11-3	TRBJ2-1
TGCGCCAGCAGCCAAGATAGGGTCGGTAGCGGGGGGACCGGAGAGACCCAGTACTTC	CASSQDRVGSGGTGETQYF	TRBD2	-	TRBV4-3	TRBJ2-5
TGTGCCAGCAGTGAACAACTTGGGGGGTCCGTTTTT	CASSEQLGGSVF	-	-	TRBV6-1	TRBJ2-3
TGTGCCAGCAGTTCCTATCCGGGACAGGGGAATCAGCCCCAGCATTTT	CASSSYPGQGNQPQHF	TRBD1	-	TRBV7-2	TRBJ1-5
TGTGCCAGCAGTTACGACTCAGGGACTAGCGGGGGGTACCGAGAGACCCAGTACTTC	CASSYDSGTSGGYRETQYF	TRBD2	few	TRBV6-5	TRBJ2-5
TGTGCCAGCAGTTACGGGGGCTGGGAGACCCAGTACTTC	CASSYGGWETQYF	-	few	TRBV6-6	TRBJ2-5
TGCGCCAGTTCGTCGTCAGATACGCAGTATTTT	CASSSSDTQYF	-	-	TRBV10-1	TRBJ2-3
TGTGCCAGCAGTTTTGCAGGGACCTCAAACAATGAGCAGTACTTC	CASSFAGTSNNEQYF	-	-	TRBV12-3/TRBV12-4	TRBJ2-5
TGTGCCAGCAGCCGCGGGAGAGGCACAGATACGCAGTATTTT	CASSRGRGTDTQYF	TRBD2	-	TRBV7-2	TRBJ2-3
TGTGCCAGCAGTTCTAGCGGGAGAGAGGGGACCCAGTACTTC	CASSSSGREGTQYF	TRBD2	-	TRBV6-1	TRBJ2-5